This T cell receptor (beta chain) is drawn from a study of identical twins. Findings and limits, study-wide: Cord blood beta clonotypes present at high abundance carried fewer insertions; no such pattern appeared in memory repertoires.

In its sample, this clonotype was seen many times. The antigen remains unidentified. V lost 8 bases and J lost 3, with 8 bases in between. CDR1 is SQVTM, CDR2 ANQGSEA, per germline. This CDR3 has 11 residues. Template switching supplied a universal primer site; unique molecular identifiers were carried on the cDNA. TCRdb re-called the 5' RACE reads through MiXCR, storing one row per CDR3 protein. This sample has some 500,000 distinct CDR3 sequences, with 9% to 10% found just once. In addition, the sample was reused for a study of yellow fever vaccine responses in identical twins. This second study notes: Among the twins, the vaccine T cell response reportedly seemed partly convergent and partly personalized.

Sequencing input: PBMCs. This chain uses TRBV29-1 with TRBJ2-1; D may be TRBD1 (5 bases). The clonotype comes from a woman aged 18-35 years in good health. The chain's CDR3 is CSTDSYNEQFF. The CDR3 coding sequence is TGCAGCACAGACAGCTACAATGAGCAGTTCTTC.